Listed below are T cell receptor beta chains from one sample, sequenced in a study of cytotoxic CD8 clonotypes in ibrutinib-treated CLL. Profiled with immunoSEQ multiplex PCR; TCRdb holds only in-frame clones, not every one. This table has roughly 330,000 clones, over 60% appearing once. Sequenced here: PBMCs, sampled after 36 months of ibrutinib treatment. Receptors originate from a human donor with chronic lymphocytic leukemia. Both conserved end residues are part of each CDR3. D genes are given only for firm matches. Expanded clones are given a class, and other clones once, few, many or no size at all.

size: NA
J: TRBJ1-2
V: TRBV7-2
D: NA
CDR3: CASSRDPVGRGYTF
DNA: TGTGCCAGCAGTCGGGACCCCGTAGGCCGAGGCTACACCTTC

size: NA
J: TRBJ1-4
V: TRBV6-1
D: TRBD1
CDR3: CASSEGSGQRREKLFF
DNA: TGTGCCAGCAGTGAAGGCTCGGGACAGAGGAGAGAAAAACTGTTTTTT

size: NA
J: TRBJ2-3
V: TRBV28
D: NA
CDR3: CASSLDRSTDTQYF
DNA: TGTGCCAGCAGTTTGGACAGAAGCACAGATACGCAGTATTTT

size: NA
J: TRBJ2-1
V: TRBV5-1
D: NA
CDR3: CASSLVISGLNNEQFF
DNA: TGCGCCAGCAGCTTGGTCATTTCGGGACTCAACAATGAGCAGTTCTTC

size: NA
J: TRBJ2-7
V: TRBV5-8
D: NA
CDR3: CASRTRGFYEQYF
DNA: TGTGCCAGCAGAACTAGGGGTTTCTACGAGCAGTACTTC

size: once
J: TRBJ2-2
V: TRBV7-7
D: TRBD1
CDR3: CASSLALMGTANTGELFF
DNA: TGTGCCAGCAGCTTAGCGCTTATGGGGACAGCGAACACCGGGGAGCTGTTTTTT

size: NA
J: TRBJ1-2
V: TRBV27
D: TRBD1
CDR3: CASSLTGQGNYGYTF
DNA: TGTGCCAGCAGTTTAACGGGACAGGGTAACTATGGCTACACCTTC

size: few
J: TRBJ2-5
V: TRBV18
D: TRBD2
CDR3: CASSPPGGRGETQYF
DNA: TGTGCCAGCTCACCACCCGGCGGGAGGGGAGAGACCCAGTACTTC

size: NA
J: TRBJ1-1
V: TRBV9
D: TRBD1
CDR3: CASSPGQVGSRNTEAFF
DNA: TGTGCCAGCAGCCCCGGACAGGTGGGTTCGAGGAACACTGAAGCTTTCTTT

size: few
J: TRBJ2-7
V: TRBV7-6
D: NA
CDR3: CASSLSPSYEQYF
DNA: TGTGCCAGCTCCCTAAGCCCTTCCTACGAGCAGTACTTC

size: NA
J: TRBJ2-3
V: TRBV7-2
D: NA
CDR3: CASSSKQGTDTQYF
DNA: TGTGCCAGCAGCTCGAAACAGGGTACAGATACGCAGTATTTT

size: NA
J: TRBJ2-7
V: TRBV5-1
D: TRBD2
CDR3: CASSFTSGPYEQYF
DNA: TGCGCCAGCAGCTTTACTAGCGGCCCCTACGAGCAGTACTTC

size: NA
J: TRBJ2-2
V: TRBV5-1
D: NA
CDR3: CASSLGSLAGELFF
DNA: TGCGCCAGCAGCTTGGGGTCTTTAGCTGGGGAGCTGTTTTTT

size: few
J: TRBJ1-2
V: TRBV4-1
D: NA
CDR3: CASSQVNRVDYGYTF
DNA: TGCGCCAGCAGCCAAGTGAACAGGGTGGACTATGGCTACACCTTC

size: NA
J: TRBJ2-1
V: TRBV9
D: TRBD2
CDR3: CASSVLAGGPDEQFF
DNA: TGTGCCAGCAGCGTATTGGCGGGAGGGCCAGATGAGCAGTTCTTC

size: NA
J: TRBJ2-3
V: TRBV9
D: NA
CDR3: CASSVGAGSTDTQYF
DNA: TGTGCCAGCAGCGTAGGGGCGGGTAGCACAGATACGCAGTATTTT